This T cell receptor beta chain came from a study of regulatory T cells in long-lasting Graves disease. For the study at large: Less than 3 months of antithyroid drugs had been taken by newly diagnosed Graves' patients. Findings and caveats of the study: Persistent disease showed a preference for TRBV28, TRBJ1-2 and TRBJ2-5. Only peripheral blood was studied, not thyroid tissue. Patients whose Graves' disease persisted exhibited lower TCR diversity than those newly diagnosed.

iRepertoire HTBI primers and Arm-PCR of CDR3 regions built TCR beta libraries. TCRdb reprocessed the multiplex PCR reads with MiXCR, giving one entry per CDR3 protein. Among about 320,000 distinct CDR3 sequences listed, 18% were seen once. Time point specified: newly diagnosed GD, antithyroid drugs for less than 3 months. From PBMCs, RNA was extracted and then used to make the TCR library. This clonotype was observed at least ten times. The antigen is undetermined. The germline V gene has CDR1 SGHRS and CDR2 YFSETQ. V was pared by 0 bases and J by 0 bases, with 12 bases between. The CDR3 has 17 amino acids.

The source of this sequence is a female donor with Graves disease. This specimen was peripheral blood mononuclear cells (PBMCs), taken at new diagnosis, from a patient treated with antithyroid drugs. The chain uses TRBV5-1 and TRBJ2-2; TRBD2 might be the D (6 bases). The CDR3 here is CASSLGLGGANTGELFF. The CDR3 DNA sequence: TGCGCCAGCAGCTTGGGACTGGGAGGAGCGAACACCGGGGAGCTGTTTTTT.